This is a list of T cell receptor beta chains from one sample in a study of T cell changes during pregnancy in multiple sclerosis. The method was immunoSEQ multiplex PCR; TCRdb's version includes in-frame clones alone and lacks a portion of them. The sample lists approximately 40,000 clones, 92% occurring once. The specimen was CD8+ T cells from peripheral blood mononuclear cells, collected in the third trimester of pregnancy. These TCRs come from a female donor with multiple sclerosis, enrolled in a pregnancy study. CDR3s include the opening cysteine and the closing phenylalanine or tryptophan. Each record gives: V gene, clone size, D gene, J gene, CDR3 DNA, CDR3 protein. A D gene is named only where the DNA matches it firmly. Some rows have no size entry. The others give once, few or many, or a class for an expanded clone.

TRBV7-9,NA,TRBD2,TRBJ2-1,TGTGCCAGCAGGCCCGGGACTAGCGCAGAAGAGCAGTTCTTC,CASRPGTSAEEQFF
TRBV2,NA,TRBD1,TRBJ2-7,TGTGCCAGCAGTGGTTCGTACGGGACAGTCTCCTACGAGCAGTACTTC,CASSGSYGTVSYEQYF
TRBV5-5,NA,TRBD1,TRBJ2-3,TGTGCCAGCAGCTTGAGGGACAGGGAGACAGATACGCAGTATTTT,CASSLRDRETDTQYF
TRBV9,NA,NA,TRBJ2-3,TGTGCCAGCAGCGTAGGAGGCACAGATACGCAGTATTTT,CASSVGGTDTQYF
TRBV23-1,NA,TRBD2,TRBJ2-7,TGCGCCAGCAGTCAATCTCGAGGGGCTAGCGGATCTTACGAGCAGTACTTC,CASSQSRGASGSYEQYF
TRBV11-2,NA,TRBD2,TRBJ2-7,TGTGCCAGCAGCTTCGGGACTAAGTCCTACGAGCAGTACTTC,CASSFGTKSYEQYF
TRBV4-2,once,NA,TRBJ1-1,TGTGCCAGCAGCCGACCTGGGGGGACGGATAACACTGAAGCTTTCTTT,CASSRPGGTDNTEAFF
TRBV6-6,NA,NA,TRBJ1-1,TGTGCCAGCAGTCTGTTACAGAACACTGAAGCTTTCTTT,CASSLLQNTEAFF
TRBV9,NA,TRBD1,TRBJ2-1,TGTGCCAGCACTTTGGGACAGGGGAGGAATGAGCAGTTCTTC,CASTLGQGRNEQFF
TRBV9,NA,NA,TRBJ2-7,TGTGCCAGCAGCGTAGATTACGGGAGCTACGAGCAGTACTTC,CASSVDYGSYEQYF
TRBV13,NA,NA,TRBJ2-3,TGTGCCAGCAGCCAACCCGACAATACAGATACGCAGTATTTT,CASSQPDNTDTQYF
TRBV9,NA,NA,TRBJ2-5,TGTGCCAGCAGCGCAGAACCGGGACTCCCCCAAGAGACCCAGTACTTC,CASSAEPGLPQETQYF
TRBV5-1,NA,NA,TRBJ1-1,TGCGCCAGCAGCTTGGGGACAGTGAACACTGAAGCTTTCTTT,CASSLGTVNTEAFF
TRBV4-3,once,NA,TRBJ2-6,TGCGCCAGCAGCCAAGATAAGAGCTCTGGGGCCAACGTCCTGACTTTC,CASSQDKSSGANVLTF
TRBV28,NA,NA,TRBJ1-5,TGTGCCAGCAGTTTATTAATGGAGGGTGGACAGCCCCAGCATTTT,CASSLLMEGGQPQHF
TRBV4-1,NA,TRBD2,TRBJ2-6,TGCGCCAGCAGCCCCACCCCGGGGGGCTCTGGGGCCAACGTCCTGACTTTC,CASSPTPGGSGANVLTF
TRBV7-3,many,TRBD2,TRBJ2-2,TGTGCCAGCAGCTTAATGGCGGAGACTAGCGGGAGGGCCCCCGGGGAGCTGTTTTTT,CASSLMAETSGRAPGELFF
TRBV7-9,NA,NA,TRBJ1-4,TGTGCCAGCAGCTTAGCTCGAGCAGGTTCGGAAAAACTGTTTTTT,CASSLARAGSEKLFF
TRBV7-8,NA,NA,TRBJ2-7,TGTGCCAGCAGCAGTGGGGCTAGAAGCTCCTACGAGCAGTACTTC,CASSSGARSSYEQYF
TRBV4-1,NA,NA,TRBJ2-5,TGCGCCAGCAGCCAACTCACTGAGAAGGAGACCCAGTACTTC,CASSQLTEKETQYF
TRBV7-9,NA,NA,TRBJ1-5,TGTGCCAGCAGCGCAGGGGATCAGCCCCAGCATTTT,CASSAGDQPQHF
TRBV19,few,TRBD1,TRBJ1-1,TGTGCCAGTAGTATAGGGGACAGCTACACTGAAGCTTTCTTT,CASSIGDSYTEAFF
TRBV11-2,NA,NA,TRBJ2-7,TGTGCCAGCAGCTTAGGCAGTACCTACGAGCAGTACTTC,CASSLGSTYEQYF
TRBV4-3,NA,NA,TRBJ2-1,TGCGCCAGCAGCCCTGGTGGGGGGTACAATGAGCAGTTCTTC,CASSPGGGYNEQFF
TRBV9,once,NA,TRBJ1-3,TGTGCCAGCAGCGTAGGTGGGGCAACTGGAAACACCATATATTTT,CASSVGGATGNTIYF
TRBV5-6,NA,NA,TRBJ2-1,TGTGCCAGCAGCGCCGGGATGTACAATGAGCAGTTCTTC,CASSAGMYNEQFF